These 22 T cell receptor beta chains were all obtained from the same sample, sequenced in a study of T cells in Graves' hyperthyroidism and ophthalmopathy. RNA transcripts were the template for amplifying TCR beta CDR3 regions. RT-PCR in the first round (using the HTBI primer set) targeted the TCR CDR3. TCRdb reanalysed the multiplex PCR reads using MiXCR and keeps one entry per CDR3 protein. Altogether 550,000 to 800,000 distinct CDR3 sequences are present, around 15% being singletons, with the ten largest covering around a sixth. Specimen: blood. All receptors derive from a man between 45 and 60 years old with Graves' hyperthyroidism.

Concerning this clonotype itself: At one end the junction does not follow the germline gene, possibly because of a read error. The genes are TRBV11-2 and TRBJ2-4; 9 bases are a match to TRBD1. The CDR3 extends over 16 amino acids. CDR1 SGHAT and CDR2 FQNNGV come from the germline V gene. The CDR3 spells CASSQDPGTGKNIQYF. The CDR3, as DNA: TGCGCCAGCAGCCAAGATCCGGGGACAGGGAAAAACATTCAGTACTTC.

This clonotype was recorded at least ten times. The chain couples TRBV3-1 to TRBJ1-5, with 9 bases identical to TRBD1. V lost 5 bases, J lost 6 bases, and 8 bases stayed unmatched. Germline CDR1 and CDR2: LGHDT and YNNKEL (reference sequence). The CDR3 extends over 15 amino acids. CDR3 in DNA: TGTGCCAGCAGCGTTGGGACAGGGTTAAGTCAGCCCCAGCATTTT. Protein product: CASSVGTGLSQPQHF.

In its sample, this clonotype was seen a few times. Mismatch with germline at one junction end may stem from a read error. The chain couples TRBV7-9 to TRBJ2-7, with a possible D match to TRBD2 (6 bases). Germline V gene data show CDR1 as SEHNR and CDR2 as FQNEAQ (reference sequence). CDR3 length: 15 amino acids. The DNA of the CDR3 is TGTGCCAGCGGCTTAGCTGGGGCGGAGGGCTACGAGCAGTACTTC. The encoded protein is CASGLAGAEGYEQYF.

This clonotype was counted ten times or more. Here the CDR3 reads CASSQRTGTTGDNEQFF. In nucleotides, the CDR3 is TGTGCCAGCAGCCAGCGGACAGGGACGACGGGAGACAATGAGCAGTTCTTC. The V and J genes are TRBV7-2 and TRBJ2-1; 8 bases are a match to TRBD1. This CDR3 spans 17 amino acids. Per the germline V gene, CDR1 is SGHTA and CDR2 is FQGNSA. Germline trimming cut 5 bases from V and 5 bases from J; bases unmatched to any gene: 14.

This clonotype was seen at least ten times. The chain has TRBV9 and TRBJ1-1; TRBD1 matches at 7 bases. The V gene end was trimmed by 4 bases and the J gene end by 6 bases; junction bases not matched to a gene: 9. This CDR3 region has 14 residues. Germline CDR1 SGDLS, CDR2 YYNGEE. The CDR3 nucleotides read TGTGCCAGCAGCTCCAGAGGGGGCAGGTCTGAAGCTTTCTTT. This encodes CASSSRGGRSEAFF. Full variable domain (outside the CDR3, taken from reference TRBV9 and TRBJ1-1): DSGVTQTPKHLITATGQRVTLRCSPRSGDLSVYWYQQSLDQGLQFLIQYYNGEERAKGNILERFSAQQFPDLHSELNLSSLELGDSALYFCASSSRGGRSEAFFGQGTRLTVV.

The chain carries TRBV9 and TRBJ2-1; possibly TRBD1 for D (6 bases). CDR1 is SGDLS, CDR2 YYNGEE, per germline. This CDR3 comprises 15 residues. Between the trimmed V and J ends, which lost 0 bases and 7 bases, there was a span of 14 bases. DNA for the CDR3: TGTGCCAGCAGCGTAGTGGCACAGGGTAGAAATGAGCAGTTCTTC. Translated: CASSVVAQGRNEQFF.

This clonotype was seen many times. The chain uses TRBV6-1 and TRBJ2-1; weak D call: TRBD2 (6 bases). The CDR3 consists of 15 residues. V gave up 5 bases and J gave up 7 bases, with 18 bases separating them. CDR1 MNHNS and CDR2 SASEGT come from the germline V gene. The CDR3 DNA reads as TGTGCCAGCAGTCGTCGGGAGATAGTTTTGAATGAGCAGTTCTTC. This codes for CASSRREIVLNEQFF.

The V and J genes are TRBV28 and TRBJ2-2; 8 positions match TRBD1. The germline V gene encodes CDR1 MDHEN and CDR2 SYDVKM. Losses at the gene ends were 0 bases for V and 2 bases for J; bases not matched to a gene: 2. The CDR3 contains 16 residues. The CDR3 DNA reads as TGTGCCAGCAGTTTATGGGGACAGGTTAACACCGGGGAGCTGTTTTTT. Encoded protein: CASSLWGQVNTGELFF.

The sample holds a few counts of this clonotype. The chain has TRBV10-3 and TRBJ2-7, with 7 bases fitting TRBD1. From germline, CDR1 is ENHRY and CDR2 SYGVKD. V trimming: 6 bases; J trimming: 5 bases; junction bases outside the gene matches: 7. This CDR3 is 13 amino acids long. CDR3: CAISRDSRDEQYF. DNA for the CDR3: TGTGCCATCAGCCGGGACAGCCGGGACGAGCAGTACTTC.

This clonotype was observed many times. This chain uses TRBV7-3 with TRBJ2-3; D possibly corresponds to TRBD2 (6 bases). CDR3 size: 15 residues. Deletions cut 2 bases from V and 4 bases from J, with 13 bases between. Germline V gene lookup returns CDR1 SGHTA and CDR2 FQGTGA. CDR3 sequence: CASSLGGGVADTQYF. The CDR3 DNA reads TGTGCCAGCAGCTTAGGAGGCGGGGTCGCAGATACGCAGTATTTT.

This clonotype was counted ten times or more. This chain uses TRBV7-2 with TRBJ1-2; perhaps TRBD1 as D (5 bases). The germline gives CDR1 SGHTA, CDR2 FQGNSA. This CDR3 is built from 14 residues. The germline V and J ends were trimmed by 1 base and 4 bases, with 10 bases remaining between them. CDR3 DNA sequence: TGTGCCAGCAGCTTAGACGGGGGGTCCTATGGCTACACCTTC. Its protein product is CASSLDGGSYGYTF.

The chain links TRBV28 to TRBJ2-3, with TRBD1 identical over 8 bases. CDR3 size: 16 residues. V shed 5 bases and J 2 bases; nucleotides not matched to a gene: 9. Germline V gene sequence: CDR1 MDHEN, CDR2 SYDVKM. This CDR3 is CASSQDRAGVTDTQYF. CDR3 DNA sequence: TGTGCCAGCAGTCAGGACAGGGCCGGAGTCACAGATACGCAGTATTTT.

This clonotype was recorded at least ten times. This sequence joins TRBV20-1 and TRBJ1-5; D perhaps matches TRBD1 (5 bases). The V and J ends lost 6 bases and 1 base respectively, with 13 bases between them. Germline assignment: CDR1 DFQATT and CDR2 SNEGSKA (reference sequence). The CDR3 is 14 residues long. CDR3 loop: CSAWGMGSNQPQHF. The CDR3 DNA follows: TGCAGTGCCTGGGGGATGGGGAGCAATCAGCCCCAGCATTTT.

This clonotype appeared many times. The chain uses TRBV27 and TRBJ1-5, with unresolved D. Germline CDR1 is MNHEY and CDR2 is SMNVEV (reference sequence). The V and J ends lost 5 bases and 4 bases respectively, with 9 bases between them. This CDR3 contains 13 residues. The CDR3 sequence is CASSRTENQPQHF. In DNA form, the CDR3 reads TGTGCCAGCAGTCGAACAGAAAATCAGCCCCAGCATTTT.

At least ten counts were recorded for this clonotype. The CDR3, as DNA: TGTGCCAGCAGTTTCAATCTAGCCCATAGCTCCTACGAGCAGTACTTC. This codes for CASSFNLAHSSYEQYF. The chain links TRBV28 to TRBJ2-7, with D tentatively TRBD2 (5 bases). CDR3 length: 16 amino acids. Trimming pared 3 bases from V and 0 bases from J, leaving 15 bases between. Per germline, CDR1 MDHEN and CDR2 SYDVKM.

This clonotype appeared many times. CDR3 bases: TGTGCCAGCAGCCAACAACCAGGACTTAATTCACCCCTCCACTTT. Protein product: CASSQQPGLNSPLHF. The chain recombines TRBV14 with TRBJ1-6; D ambiguous. Trimming left V 2 bases short and J 6 bases short, with 11 bases between. The CDR3 covers 15 residues. Germline assignment: CDR1 SGHDN and CDR2 FVKESK.

The rearrangement uses TRBV11-2 and TRBJ2-7; 10 bases are a match to TRBD1. CDR3 length: 14 amino acids. Looked up from germline, CDR1 is SGHAT and CDR2 is FQNNGV. The V and J ends lost 8 bases and 1 base, in that order; junction bases with no gene match: 5. DNA for the CDR3: TGTGCCAGCGGCAGACAGGGGGCTTCCTACGAGCAGTACTTC. Its translation: CASGRQGASYEQYF.

In its sample, this clonotype was seen a few times. The rearrangement uses TRBV18 and TRBJ1-4, with 8 bases fitting TRBD1. Per germline, CDR1 KGHSH and CDR2 LQKENI. The length of the CDR3 is 16 residues. V shed 3 bases and J 6 bases; nucleotides not matched to a gene: 9. This CDR3 reads CASSPQTPGQDEKLFF. The CDR3, as DNA: TGTGCCAGCTCACCCCAAACACCGGGACAGGATGAAAAACTGTTTTTT.

V usage is TRBV5-1 and J usage is TRBJ1-2; 7 bases map to TRBD1. The germline V gene encodes CDR1 SGHRS and CDR2 YFSETQ. J lost 8 bases, V lost 2 bases, and 6 bases had no gene match. The CDR3 length is 13 residues. The CDR3 sequence is CASSFATGDGYTF. CDR3 in DNA: TGCGCCAGCAGCTTCGCTACAGGGGACGGCTACACCTTC. Full variable domain (missing parts from reference TRBV5-1 and TRBJ1-2): KAGVTQTPRYLIKTRGQQVTLSCSPISGHRSVSWYQQTPGQGLQFLFEYFSETQRNKGNFPGRFSGRQFSNSRSEMNVSTLELGDSALYLCASSFATGDGYTFGSGTRLTVV.

This clonotype has only a few counts. The chain is built from TRBV6-5 and TRBJ2-7, with 13 bases that match TRBD2. V gave up 0 bases and J gave up 6 bases; unmatched junction bases: 2. The CDR3 has 15 amino acids. Per the germline V gene, CDR1 is MNHEY and CDR2 is SVGAGI. The CDR3 protein is CASSYSTSGRSEQYF. DNA of the CDR3: TGTGCCAGCAGTTACTCGACTAGCGGGAGGAGCGAGCAGTACTTC.

This clonotype turned up a few times. The chain uses TRBV27 and TRBJ2-5; 7 bases agree with TRBD2. The junction had 14 bases not matched to a gene; V was cut back by 6 bases and J by 7 bases. Per germline, CDR1 MNHEY and CDR2 SMNVEV (reference sequence). The CDR3 is 15 amino acids. CDR3 sequence (DNA): TGTGCCAGCAGCCTATTCGGGGGGACCGAAGGGACCCAGTACTTC. It is translated as CASSLFGGTEGTQYF.

Details on this clonotype: Germline is not matched at one junction end, which may reflect a read error. The V gene is TRBV3-1, the J gene TRBJ1-4; 8 bases match TRBD1. CDR1 LGHDT and CDR2 YNNKEL come from the germline V gene (reference sequence). CDR3 length: 16 amino acids. The CDR3 region has the DNA TGTGCCAGCAGCCTAGGCCCAGGGGGCAGCGGTGAAAAACTGCTTTTT. Translation gives CASSLGPGGSGEKLLF. The variable domain in full, with the rest retrieved from reference TRBV3-1 and TRBJ1-4, is DTAVSQTPKYLVTQMGNDKSIKCEQNLGHDTMYWYKQDSKKFLKIMFSYNNKELIINETVPNRFSPKSPDKAHLNLHINSLELGDSAVYFCASSLGPGGSGEKLLFGSGTQLSVL.